These 25 T cell receptor beta chains were all obtained from the same sample, sequenced in a study of blood T cell repertoires in COVID-19. The table came from immunoSEQ multiplex PCR; TCRdb's copy has only in-frame clones and leaves some out. The data hold fewer than 500,000 clones, with 81% observed a single time. Sequences were obtained from peripheral blood. These receptors were collected from a human donor with acute or convalescent COVID-19. The donor label of this sample is uncertain.

This rearrangement joins TRBV5-6 to TRBJ1-5; the D is unclear. The germline CDR1 and CDR2 sequences are SGHDT and YYEEEE. The germline V and J ends were trimmed by 1 base and 4 bases, with 15 bases remaining between them. The CDR3 runs to 16 residues. The CDR3 nucleotides read TGTGCCAGCAGCTTGCGGGGAGGGAATCTTAATCAGCCCCAGCATTTT. This encodes CASSLRGGNLNQPQHF.

The chain is built from TRBV7-9 and TRBJ1-2, with 10 bases aligning to TRBD1. The CDR3 is 15 residues long. The germline V gene has CDR1 SEHNR and CDR2 FQNEAQ (reference sequence). Losses at the gene ends were 4 bases for V and 8 bases for J; bases not matched to a gene: 10. Here the CDR3 DNA reads TGTGCCAGCAGCTCAACCGGGACAGGGGCTTGGGGCTACACCTTC. As protein: CASSSTGTGAWGYTF.

This rearrangement joins TRBV5-1 to TRBJ2-4; 16 nucleotides align to TRBD2. CDR3 length equals 16 residues. The germline CDR1 and CDR2 sequences are SGHRS and YFSETQ. The V gene end was trimmed by 4 bases and the J gene end by 7 bases; junction bases not matched to a gene: 5. The CDR3 sequence is CASSPGTSGRANIQYF. The CDR3 coding sequence is TGCGCCAGCAGCCCCGGGACTAGCGGGAGGGCCAACATTCAGTACTTC.

This sequence joins TRBV7-9 and TRBJ1-2; tentative D call: TRBD1 (5 bases). The CDR3 is 16 residues long. The V end was cut by 3 bases, the J end by 0 bases, with 14 bases between. Germline V gene sequence: CDR1 SEHNR, CDR2 FQNEAQ (reference sequence). CDR3 loop: CASSFGGSESNYGYTF. Written as DNA, the CDR3 is TGTGCCAGCAGCTTCGGGGGGTCCGAATCTAACTATGGCTACACCTTC.

This clone appeared a single time. The chain uses TRBV3-1 (or the pseudogene TRBV3-2) and TRBJ1-1; no clear D. CDR1 is LGHDT, CDR2 YNNKEL, per germline (reference sequence). This CDR3 spans 15 amino acids. V was clipped by 1 base and J by 6 bases, with 15 bases between them. CDR3 coding DNA: TGTGCCAGCAGCCAAGGGGTGGGAGGAGGGCCTGAAGCTTTCTTT. This sequence encodes CASSQGVGGGPEAFF.

The chain has TRBV5-3 and TRBJ1-2; D is possibly TRBD1 (5 bases). TRBV5-3 is known as an ORF, though its function is uncertain. CDR3 length equals 14 residues. Trimming removed 4 bases at V and 3 bases at J, with 13 bases between. In DNA form, the CDR3 reads TGTGCCAGAAGCAATAACAGGTTCGACTATGGCTACACCTTC. As protein: CARSNNRFDYGYTF.

The V gene is TRBV7-9, the J gene TRBJ2-2, with 13 bases that match TRBD2. The CDR3 is 15 amino acids. The V and J ends lost 5 bases and 5 bases, in that order; junction bases with no gene match: 2. Germline V gene lookup returns CDR1 SEHNR and CDR2 FQNEAQ (reference sequence). The DNA of the CDR3 is TGTGCCAGCAGCGGACTAGCGGGAGAGACCGGGGAGCTGTTTTTT. Amino acid sequence: CASSGLAGETGELFF.

Here the CDR3 reads CASSPRQGEAYQPQHF. The CDR3 nucleotides are TGTGCCAGCTCACCAAGACAGGGGGAAGCTTATCAGCCCCAGCATTTT. J is TRBJ1-5 and V is TRBV18; TRBD1 matches at 9 bases. The V gene's germline CDR1 is KGHSH and CDR2 LQKENI. The CDR3 has 16 residues. The trim removed 2 bases at V and 5 bases at J, leaving 7 bases unmatched.

The chain uses TRBV28 and TRBJ2-7; 10 bases match TRBD2. The CDR3 spans 15 residues. Germline V gene sequence: CDR1 MDHEN, CDR2 SYDVKM. V lost 4 bases and J lost 2; bases outside the gene matches: 5. The CDR3 DNA sequence: TGTGCCAGCAGTTCATCTAGCGGGGGCCCCTACGAGCAGTACTTC. It encodes CASSSSSGGPYEQYF.

The chain couples TRBV11-2 to TRBJ2-2; D remains unclear. Germline V gene sequence: CDR1 SGHAT, CDR2 FQNNGV. The length of the CDR3 is 13 residues. Trimming shortened V by 3 bases and J by 4 bases, and 6 bases separated the two germline ends. The DNA for the CDR3 is TGTGCCAGCAGCTTCGCAGGCACCGGGGAGCTGTTTTTT. It specifies CASSFAGTGELFF.

Notes on this clone: Other DNA sequences from this sample encode an identical CDR3 as well. The genes are TRBV29-1 and TRBJ1-1, with D possibly being TRBD1 (5 bases). The length of the CDR3 is 11 residues. CDR1 is SQVTM and CDR2 is ANQGSEA in the germline V gene. The ends were cut back, 5 bases at V and 1 base at J, with 5 bases in the middle. The CDR3 bases are TGCAGCGTTACAGGGAACACTGAAGCTTTCTTT. Translating gives CSVTGNTEAFF.

This chain links TRBV2 with TRBJ1-2; 9 bases align to TRBD1. Trimming took 6 bases from V and 2 from J; bases not matched to a gene: 4. CDR3 length equals 14 residues. Per the germline V gene, CDR1 is SNHLY and CDR2 is FYNNEI. CDR3 DNA sequence: TGTGCCAGCAGAGTAGGGACAGGGAACTATGGCTACACCTTC. Amino acid sequence: CASRVGTGNYGYTF.

This rearrangement joins TRBV7-8 to TRBJ2-2; D is undetermined. The CDR3 sequence is 15 residues long. The germline V gene has CDR1 SGHVS and CDR2 FQNEAQ. V lost 4 bases and J 1 base, leaving 10 bases between the germline ends. The CDR3 DNA reads as TGTGCCAGCAGCTCAAAACTGGTGAACACCGGGGAGCTGTTTTTT. Translating it yields CASSSKLVNTGELFF.

The rearrangement joins TRBV23-1 to TRBJ2-7, with a tentative D call TRBD2 (5 bases). TRBV23-1 falls under the ORF class, with uncertain function. This CDR3 is built from 13 residues. With 2 bases removed from V and 5 bases from J, the gap between germline ends came to 10 bases. In DNA, the CDR3 is TGCGCCAGCAGTCAAGAGGGAGAGCACGAGCAGTACTTC. Translation gives CASSQEGEHEQYF.

The chain has TRBV5-1 and TRBJ2-1, with a tentative D call TRBD2 (7 bases). V lost 3 bases and J lost 8, with 21 bases in between. From germline, CDR1 is SGHRS and CDR2 YFSETQ. This CDR3 spans 16 amino acids. The DNA of the CDR3 is TGCGCCAGCAGCTGGGGGGGCCGGGGGGCCCGCGATGAGCAGTTCTTC. This codes for CASSWGGRGARDEQFF.

The chain carries TRBV6-5 and TRBJ2-2, with 10 bases fitting TRBD1. The CDR3 totals 15 residues. J lost 3 bases, V lost 9 bases, and 7 bases had no gene match. Per the germline V gene, CDR1 is MNHEY and CDR2 is SVGAGI. The CDR3 nucleotides read TGTGCCAGTCGGGCCGGGACAGGGGACACCGGGGAGCTGTTTTTT. Its protein is CASRAGTGDTGELFF.

The chain combines TRBV7-9 with TRBJ2-2; unclear D gene. CDR3 length equals 13 residues. Looked up from germline, CDR1 is SEHNR and CDR2 is FQNEAQ (reference sequence). V lost 10 bases, J lost 5 bases, and 14 bases lay in between. The chain's CDR3 is CATRIGLTGELFF. DNA for the CDR3: TGTGCCACCCGAATCGGGTTAACCGGGGAGCTGTTTTTT. Drawing the rest from reference TRBV7-9 and TRBJ2-2, the complete variable domain is DTGVSQNPRHKITKRGQNVTFRCDPISEHNRLYWYRQTLGQGPEFLTYFQNEAQLEKSRLLSDRFSAERPKGSFSTLEIQRTEQGDSAMYLCATRIGLTGELFFGEGSRLTVL.

The CDR3 is CASSRDIENTEAFF. The DNA of the CDR3 is TGTGCCAGCTCAAGGGACATAGAGAACACTGAAGCTTTCTTT. The chain links TRBV18 to TRBJ1-1; possible D gene TRBD1, 6 bases. The germline V and J ends were trimmed by 5 bases and 1 base, with 11 bases remaining between them. The germline gives CDR1 KGHSH, CDR2 LQKENI. The CDR3 runs 14 residues.

V and J are TRBV19 and TRBJ2-1; the D gene is possibly TRBD2 (6 bases). V lost 7 bases and J 0 bases, leaving 13 bases between the germline ends. This CDR3 comprises 15 residues. The germline V gene encodes CDR1 LNHDA and CDR2 SQIVND (reference sequence). DNA of the CDR3: TGTGCCAGTACGGGGGTGGGGACCTCCTACAATGAGCAGTTCTTC. Its translation is CASTGVGTSYNEQFF. Combining the CDR3 with reference TRBV19 and TRBJ2-1 gives the whole variable domain DGGITQSPKYLFRKEGQNVTLSCEQNLNHDAMYWYRQDPGQGLRLIYYSQIVNDFQKGDIAEGYSVSREKKESFPLTVTSAQKNPTAFYLCASTGVGTSYNEQFFGPGTRLTVL.

The V call is TRBV3-1 (or the pseudogene TRBV3-2), the J call TRBJ1-4; TRBD1 might be the D (5 bases). Trimming took 9 bases from V and 8 from J, leaving 13 bases between them. The germline gives CDR1 LGHDT, CDR2 YNNKEL (reference sequence). This CDR3 comprises 12 residues. The CDR3 here is CASSGVAEKLFF. The CDR3 nucleotides are TGTGCCAGTTCGGGGGTTGCAGAAAAACTGTTTTTT.

V is TRBV4-1 and J is TRBJ1-4, with 7 bases lining up with TRBD1. Trimming at V came to 1 base and at J to 7 bases, leaving 9 bases not matched to a gene. The CDR3 is 16 amino acids. Per the germline V gene, CDR1 is MGHRA and CDR2 is YSYEKL. The CDR3 DNA sequence: TGCGCCAGCAGCCAAGGCCCCGGGACAGCGGGTGAAAAACTGTTTTTT. This encodes CASSQGPGTAGEKLFF.

This clone was recorded many times. V usage is TRBV3-1 (or the pseudogene TRBV3-2) and J usage is TRBJ1-6; no clear D. V was shortened by 5 bases and J by 14 bases, with 13 bases between the two germline ends. The CDR3 totals 12 residues. Germline CDR1 and CDR2: LGHDT and YNNKEL (reference sequence). The CDR3 coding sequence is TGTGCCAGCAGCGCCTCGTACGGGACCCTCCACTTT. Its protein is CASSASYGTLHF.

V and J are TRBV18 and TRBJ2-7; 9 bases match TRBD1. V lost 6 bases and J lost 2; bases outside the gene matches: 11. The CDR3 covers 16 residues. Germline V lookup: CDR1 KGHSH, CDR2 LQKENI. As DNA, the CDR3 is TGTGCCAGCTCGCCTCTGGACAGGGGAGTACCCTACGAGCAGTACTTC. Translation: CASSPLDRGVPYEQYF.

The V call is TRBV3-1 (or the pseudogene TRBV3-2), the J call TRBJ1-2; D uncertain. Trimming cost V 1 base and J 8 bases, with 11 bases left between them. Per the germline V gene, CDR1 is LGHDT and CDR2 is YNNKEL (reference sequence). The CDR3 sequence is 13 residues long. The CDR3: CASSQGRSIGYTF. As DNA, the CDR3 is TGTGCCAGCAGCCAAGGTCGCAGTATCGGCTACACCTTC.

This clone was recorded a few times. The chain links TRBV4-1 to TRBJ1-2; 7 bases agree with TRBD1. The trim removed 0 bases at V and 2 bases at J, leaving 12 bases unmatched. CDR1 and CDR2 from the germline V gene are MGHRA and YSYEKL. CDR3 length: 18 amino acids. Here the CDR3 reads CASSQDLSGGQRNYGYTF. For the CDR3, the DNA is TGCGCCAGCAGCCAAGACTTATCAGGGGGACAGCGAAACTATGGCTACACCTTC.